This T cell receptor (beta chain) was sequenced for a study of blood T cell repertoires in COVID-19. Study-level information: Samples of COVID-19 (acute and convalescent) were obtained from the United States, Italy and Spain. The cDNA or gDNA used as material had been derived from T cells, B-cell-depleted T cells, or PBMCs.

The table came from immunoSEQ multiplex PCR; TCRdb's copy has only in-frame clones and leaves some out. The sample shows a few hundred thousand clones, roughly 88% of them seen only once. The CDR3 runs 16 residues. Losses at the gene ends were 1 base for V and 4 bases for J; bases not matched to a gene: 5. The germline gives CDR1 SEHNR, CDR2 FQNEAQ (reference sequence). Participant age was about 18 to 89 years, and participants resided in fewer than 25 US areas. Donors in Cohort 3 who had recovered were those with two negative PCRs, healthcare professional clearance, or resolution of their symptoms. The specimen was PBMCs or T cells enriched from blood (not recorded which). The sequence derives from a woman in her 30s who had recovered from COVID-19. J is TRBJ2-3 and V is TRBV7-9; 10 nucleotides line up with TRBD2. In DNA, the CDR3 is TGTGCCAGCAGCTTAGGATCAGCGGGGGGGGCAGATACGCAGTATTTT. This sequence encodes CASSLGSAGGADTQYF. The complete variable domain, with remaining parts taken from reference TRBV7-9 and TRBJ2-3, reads DTGVSQNPRHKITKRGQNVTFRCDPISEHNRLYWYRQTLGQGPEFLTYFQNEAQLEKSRLLSDRFSAERPKGSFSTLEIQRTEQGDSAMYLCASSLGSAGGADTQYFGPGTRLTVL.